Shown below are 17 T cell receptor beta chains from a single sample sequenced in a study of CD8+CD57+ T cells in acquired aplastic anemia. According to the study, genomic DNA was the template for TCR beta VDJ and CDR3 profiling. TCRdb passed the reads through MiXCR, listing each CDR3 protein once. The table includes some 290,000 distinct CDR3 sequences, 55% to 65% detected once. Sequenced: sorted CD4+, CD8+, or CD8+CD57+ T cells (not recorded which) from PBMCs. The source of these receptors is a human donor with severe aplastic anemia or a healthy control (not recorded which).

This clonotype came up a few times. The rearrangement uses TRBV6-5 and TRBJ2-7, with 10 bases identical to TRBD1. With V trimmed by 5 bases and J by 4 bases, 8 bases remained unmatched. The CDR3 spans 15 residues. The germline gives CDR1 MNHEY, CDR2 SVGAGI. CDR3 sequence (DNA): TGTGCCAGCAGTAGATACGGGACAGGGGATTACGAGCAGTACTTC. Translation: CASSRYGTGDYEQYF.

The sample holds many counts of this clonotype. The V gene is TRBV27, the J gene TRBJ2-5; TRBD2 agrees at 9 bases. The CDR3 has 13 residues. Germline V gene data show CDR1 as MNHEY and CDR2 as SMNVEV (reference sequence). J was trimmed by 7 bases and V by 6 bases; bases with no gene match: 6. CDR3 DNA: TGTGCCAGCAGGGGACTAGCTCCTCCGACCCAGTACTTC. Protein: CASRGLAPPTQYF.

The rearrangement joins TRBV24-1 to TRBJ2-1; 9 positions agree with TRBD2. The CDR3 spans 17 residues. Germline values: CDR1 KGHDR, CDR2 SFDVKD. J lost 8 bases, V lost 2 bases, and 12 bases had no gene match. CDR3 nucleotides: TGTGCCACCAGTGATTCGGTGACTAGCGGAACATTCGATGAGCAGTTCTTC. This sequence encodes CATSDSVTSGTFDEQFF.

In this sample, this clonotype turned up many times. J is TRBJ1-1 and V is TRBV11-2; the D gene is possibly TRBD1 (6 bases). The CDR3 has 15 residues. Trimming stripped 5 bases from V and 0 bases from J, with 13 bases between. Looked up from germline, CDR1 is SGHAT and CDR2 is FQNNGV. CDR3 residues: CASSEIDRMNTEAFF. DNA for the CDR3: TGTGCCAGCAGCGAAATCGACAGGATGAACACTGAAGCTTTCTTT. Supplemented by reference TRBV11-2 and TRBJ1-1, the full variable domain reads EAGVAQSPRYKIIEKRQSVAFWCNPISGHATLYWYQQILGQGPKLLIQFQNNGVVDDSQLPKDRFSAERLKGVDSTLKIQPAKLEDSAVYLCASSEIDRMNTEAFFGQGTRLTVV.

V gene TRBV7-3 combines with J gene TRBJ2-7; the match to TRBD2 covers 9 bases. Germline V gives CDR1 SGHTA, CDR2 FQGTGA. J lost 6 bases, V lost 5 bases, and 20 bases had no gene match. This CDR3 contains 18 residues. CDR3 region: CASSQHPTSGSPYGEQYF. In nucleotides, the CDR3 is TGTGCCAGCAGCCAGCACCCGACTAGCGGCTCACCCTATGGCGAGCAGTACTTC. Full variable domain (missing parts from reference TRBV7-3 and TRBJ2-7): GAGVSQTPSNKVTEKGKYVELRCDPISGHTALYWYRQSLGQGPEFLIYFQGTGAADDSGLPNDRFFAVRPEGSVSTLKIQRTERGDSAVYLCASSQHPTSGSPYGEQYFGPGTRLTVT.

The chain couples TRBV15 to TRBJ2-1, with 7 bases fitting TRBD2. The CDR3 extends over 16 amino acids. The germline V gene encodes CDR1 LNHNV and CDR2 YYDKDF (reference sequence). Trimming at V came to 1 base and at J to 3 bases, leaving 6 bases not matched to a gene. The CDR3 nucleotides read TGTGCCACCAGCAGAGTAGTCCGGGACTACTACAATGAGCAGTTCTTC. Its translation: CATSRVVRDYYNEQFF.

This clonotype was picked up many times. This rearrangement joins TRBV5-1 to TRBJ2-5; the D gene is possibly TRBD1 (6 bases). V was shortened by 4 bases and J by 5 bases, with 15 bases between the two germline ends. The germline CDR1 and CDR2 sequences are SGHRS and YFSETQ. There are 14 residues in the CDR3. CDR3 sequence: CASSTGTLGETQYF. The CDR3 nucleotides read TGCGCCAGCAGCACGGGGACATTGGGGGAGACCCAGTACTTC.

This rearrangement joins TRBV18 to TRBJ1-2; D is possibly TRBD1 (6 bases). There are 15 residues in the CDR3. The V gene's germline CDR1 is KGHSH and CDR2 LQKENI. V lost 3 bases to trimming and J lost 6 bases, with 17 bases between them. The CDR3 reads CASSPAIQGFDGYTF. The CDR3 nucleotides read TGTGCCAGCTCACCGGCGATACAGGGATTTGATGGCTACACCTTC.

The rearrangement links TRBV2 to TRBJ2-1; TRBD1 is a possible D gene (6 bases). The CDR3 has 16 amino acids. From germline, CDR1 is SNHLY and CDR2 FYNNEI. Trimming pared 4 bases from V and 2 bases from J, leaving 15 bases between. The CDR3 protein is CASSARTVSPYNEQFF. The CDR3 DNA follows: TGTGCCAGCAGTGCTAGGACAGTCTCCCCCTACAATGAGCAGTTCTTC.

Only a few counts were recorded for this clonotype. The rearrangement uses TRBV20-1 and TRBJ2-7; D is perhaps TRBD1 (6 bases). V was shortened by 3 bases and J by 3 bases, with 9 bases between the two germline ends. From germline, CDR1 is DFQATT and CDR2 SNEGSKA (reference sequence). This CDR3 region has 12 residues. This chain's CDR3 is CSASTRGYEQYF. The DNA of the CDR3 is TGCAGTGCTAGCACCAGGGGCTACGAGCAGTACTTC.

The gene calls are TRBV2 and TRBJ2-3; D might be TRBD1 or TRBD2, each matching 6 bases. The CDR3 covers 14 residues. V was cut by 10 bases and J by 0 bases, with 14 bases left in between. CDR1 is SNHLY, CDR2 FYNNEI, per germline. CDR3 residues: CATNRGLSTDTQYF. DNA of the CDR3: TGTGCCACTAACCGGGGGCTCAGCACAGATACGCAGTATTTT.

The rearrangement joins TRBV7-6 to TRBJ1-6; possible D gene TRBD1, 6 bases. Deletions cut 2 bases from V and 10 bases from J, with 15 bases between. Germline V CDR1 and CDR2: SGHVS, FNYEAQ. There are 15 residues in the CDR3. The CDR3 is CASSLITGFESPLHF. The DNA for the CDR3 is TGTGCCAGCAGCTTAATAACAGGGTTCGAATCACCCCTCCACTTT. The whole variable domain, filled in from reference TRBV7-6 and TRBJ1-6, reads GAGVSQSPRYKVTKRGQDVALRCDPISGHVSLYWYRQALGQGPEFLTYFNYEAQQDKSGLPNDRFSAERPEGSISTLTIQRTEQRDSAMYRCASSLITGFESPLHFGNGTRLTVT.

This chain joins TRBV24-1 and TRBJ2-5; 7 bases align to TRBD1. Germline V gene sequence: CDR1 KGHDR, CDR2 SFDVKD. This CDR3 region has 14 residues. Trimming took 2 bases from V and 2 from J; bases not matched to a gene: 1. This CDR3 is CATSDWDSQETQYF. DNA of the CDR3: TGTGCCACCAGTGATTGGGACAGTCAAGAGACCCAGTACTTC.

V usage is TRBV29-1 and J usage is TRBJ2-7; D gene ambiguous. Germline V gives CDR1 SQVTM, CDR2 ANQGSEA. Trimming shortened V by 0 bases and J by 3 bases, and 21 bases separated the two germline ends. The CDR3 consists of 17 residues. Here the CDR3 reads CSVEEGRHGHSNYEQYF. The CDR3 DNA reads TGCAGCGTTGAAGAAGGACGTCATGGCCACTCCAACTACGAGCAGTACTTC.

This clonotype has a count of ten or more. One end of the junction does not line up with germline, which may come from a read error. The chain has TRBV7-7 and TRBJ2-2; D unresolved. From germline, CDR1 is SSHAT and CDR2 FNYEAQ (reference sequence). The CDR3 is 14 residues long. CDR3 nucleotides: TGTGCTAGCAGCGCCATTACAGACACCGGGGAGCTGTTTTTT. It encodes CASSAITDTGELFF.

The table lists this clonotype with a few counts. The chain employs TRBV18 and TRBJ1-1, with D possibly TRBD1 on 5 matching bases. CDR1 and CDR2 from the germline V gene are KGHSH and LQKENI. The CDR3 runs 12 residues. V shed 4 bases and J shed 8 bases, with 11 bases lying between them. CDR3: CASSLGAVEAFF. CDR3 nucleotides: TGTGCCAGCTCACTCGGGGCAGTGGAAGCTTTCTTT.

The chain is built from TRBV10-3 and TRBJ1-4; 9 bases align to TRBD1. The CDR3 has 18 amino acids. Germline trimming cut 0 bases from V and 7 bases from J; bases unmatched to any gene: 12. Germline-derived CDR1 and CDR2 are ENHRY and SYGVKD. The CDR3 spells CAISESKGGDREAEKLFF. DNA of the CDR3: TGTGCCATCAGTGAGTCCAAGGGTGGGGACAGGGAAGCTGAAAAACTGTTTTTT.